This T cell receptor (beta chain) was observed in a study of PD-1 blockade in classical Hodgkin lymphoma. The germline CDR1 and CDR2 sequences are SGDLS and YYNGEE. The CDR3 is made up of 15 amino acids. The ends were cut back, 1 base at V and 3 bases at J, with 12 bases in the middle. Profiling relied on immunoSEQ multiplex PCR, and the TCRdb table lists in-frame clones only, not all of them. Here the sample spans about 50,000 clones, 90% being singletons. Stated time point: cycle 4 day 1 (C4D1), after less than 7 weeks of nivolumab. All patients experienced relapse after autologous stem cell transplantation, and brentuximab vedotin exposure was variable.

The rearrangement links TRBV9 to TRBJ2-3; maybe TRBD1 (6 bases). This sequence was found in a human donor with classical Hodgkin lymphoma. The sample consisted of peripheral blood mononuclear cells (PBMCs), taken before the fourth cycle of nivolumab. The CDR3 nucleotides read TGTGCCAGCAGCGTAAACAGGGAGAGAACAGATACGCAGTATTTT. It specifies CASSVNRERTDTQYF.